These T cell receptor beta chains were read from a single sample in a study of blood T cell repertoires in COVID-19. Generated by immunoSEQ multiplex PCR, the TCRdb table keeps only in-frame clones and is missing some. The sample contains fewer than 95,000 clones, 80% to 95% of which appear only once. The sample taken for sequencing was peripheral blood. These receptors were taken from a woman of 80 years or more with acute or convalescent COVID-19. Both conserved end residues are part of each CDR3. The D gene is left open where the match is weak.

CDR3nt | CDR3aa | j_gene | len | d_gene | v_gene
TGCGCCAGCAGCTTGGCGGCTAGCGGGCCCGCCAAAAACATTCAGTACTTC | CASSLAASGPAKNIQYF | TRBJ2-4 | 17 | TRBD2 | TRBV5-1
TGTGCCAGCAGCCAAGGGGGGGGAAACACCGGGGAGCTGTTTTTT | CASSQGGGNTGELFF | TRBJ2-2 | 15 | TRBD2 | TRBV4-2
TGTGCCAGCAGTTTAACTCGTCCTCCTTACAATGAGCAGTTCTTC | CASSLTRPPYNEQFF | TRBJ2-1 | 15 | - | TRBV27
TGCGCCAGCAGCTTAACCGGGACTAGCGGTTCGTACCAAGAGACCCAGTACTTC | CASSLTGTSGSYQETQYF | TRBJ2-5 | 18 | TRBD2 | TRBV5-1
TGTGCCAGCTTTGATTACGGGGACTCCGGGGAGCTGTTTTTT | CASFDYGDSGELFF | TRBJ2-2 | 14 | - | TRBV7-9
TGTGCCAGTAGTATAGAACAGGGCTACGAGCAGTACTTC | CASSIEQGYEQYF | TRBJ2-7 | 13 | - | TRBV19
TGTGCCAGCAGTTTGACTAGCGGGAGGGCCCACAATGAGCAGTTCTTC | CASSLTSGRAHNEQFF | TRBJ2-1 | 16 | TRBD2 | TRBV27
TGTGCCAGCCCCAGCGGGGGATCGGATTATAACTATGGCTACACCTTC | CASPSGGSDYNYGYTF | TRBJ1-2 | 16 | - | TRBV21-1
TGTGCCAGCAGCTTGGGGTTGCGCGGACCCGGGGGCGAGCAGTACTTC | CASSLGLRGPGGEQYF | TRBJ2-7 | 16 | - | TRBV5-6
TGTGCCAGCAGCTCCGGACAGGGGCTCCGAACTAATGAAAAACTGTTTTTT | CASSSGQGLRTNEKLFF | TRBJ1-4 | 17 | TRBD1 | TRBV7-9
TGTGCCAGCAGCCCTGACGGGGCTGGAAACACCATATATTTT | CASSPDGAGNTIYF | TRBJ1-3 | 14 | - | TRBV3-1/TRBV3-2
TGTGCCAGCAGACCCGACAGCTATCAGCCCCAGCATTTT | CASRPDSYQPQHF | TRBJ1-5 | 13 | - | TRBV2
TGCGCCAGCAGCTTTTCGGGGGGCGACACTGAAGCTTTCTTT | CASSFSGGDTEAFF | TRBJ1-1 | 14 | - | TRBV5-1